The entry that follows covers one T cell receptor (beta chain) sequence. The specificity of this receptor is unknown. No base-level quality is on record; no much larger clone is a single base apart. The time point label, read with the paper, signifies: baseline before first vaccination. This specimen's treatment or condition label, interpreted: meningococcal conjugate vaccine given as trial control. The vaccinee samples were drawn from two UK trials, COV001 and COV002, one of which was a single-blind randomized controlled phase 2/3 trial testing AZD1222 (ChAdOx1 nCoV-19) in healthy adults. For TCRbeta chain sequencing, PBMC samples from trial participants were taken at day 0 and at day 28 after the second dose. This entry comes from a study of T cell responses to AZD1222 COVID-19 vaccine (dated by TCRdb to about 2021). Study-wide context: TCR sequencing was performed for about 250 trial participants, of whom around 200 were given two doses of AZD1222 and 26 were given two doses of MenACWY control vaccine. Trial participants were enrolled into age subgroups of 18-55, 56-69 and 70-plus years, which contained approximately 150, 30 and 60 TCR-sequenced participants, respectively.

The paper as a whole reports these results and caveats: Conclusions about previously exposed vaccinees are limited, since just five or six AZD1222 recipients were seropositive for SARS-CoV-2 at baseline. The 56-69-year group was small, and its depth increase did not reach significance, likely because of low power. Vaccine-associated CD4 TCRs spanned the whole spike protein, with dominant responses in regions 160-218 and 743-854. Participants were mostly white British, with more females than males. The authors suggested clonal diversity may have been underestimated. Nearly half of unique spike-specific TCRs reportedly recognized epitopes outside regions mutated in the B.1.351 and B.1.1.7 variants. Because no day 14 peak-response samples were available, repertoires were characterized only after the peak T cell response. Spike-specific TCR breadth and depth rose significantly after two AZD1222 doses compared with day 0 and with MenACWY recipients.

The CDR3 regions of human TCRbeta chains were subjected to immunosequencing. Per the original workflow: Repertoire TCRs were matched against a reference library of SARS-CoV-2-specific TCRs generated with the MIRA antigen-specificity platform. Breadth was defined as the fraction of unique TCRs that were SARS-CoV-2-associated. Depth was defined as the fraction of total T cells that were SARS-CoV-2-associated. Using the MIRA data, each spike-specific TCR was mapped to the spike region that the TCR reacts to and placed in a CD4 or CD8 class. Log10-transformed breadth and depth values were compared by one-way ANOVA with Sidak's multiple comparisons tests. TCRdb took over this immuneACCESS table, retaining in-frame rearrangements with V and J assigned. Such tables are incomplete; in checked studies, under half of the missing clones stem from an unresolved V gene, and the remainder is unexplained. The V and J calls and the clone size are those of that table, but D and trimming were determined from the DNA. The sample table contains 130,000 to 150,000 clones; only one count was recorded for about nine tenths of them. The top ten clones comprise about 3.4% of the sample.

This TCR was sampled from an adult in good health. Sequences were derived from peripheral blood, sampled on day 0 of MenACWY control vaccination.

The bases are TGTGCCAGCAGAGCCCGAGGGATTAGCAATCAGCCCCAGCATTTT. Its translation reads: CASRARGISNQPQHF. The V gene is TRBV27 and the J gene is TRBJ1-5; the D segment cannot be called with confidence. The CDR3 sequence holds 15 residues, the cysteine and phenylalanine included. Only CDR3 DNA is held: 45 bases, read in frame from base 1. Based on the germline V gene (reference sequence), the CDR1 and CDR2 sequences are MNHEY and SMNVEV. Trimming costs V 6 bases and J 0 bases, and their ends lie 12 bases apart.